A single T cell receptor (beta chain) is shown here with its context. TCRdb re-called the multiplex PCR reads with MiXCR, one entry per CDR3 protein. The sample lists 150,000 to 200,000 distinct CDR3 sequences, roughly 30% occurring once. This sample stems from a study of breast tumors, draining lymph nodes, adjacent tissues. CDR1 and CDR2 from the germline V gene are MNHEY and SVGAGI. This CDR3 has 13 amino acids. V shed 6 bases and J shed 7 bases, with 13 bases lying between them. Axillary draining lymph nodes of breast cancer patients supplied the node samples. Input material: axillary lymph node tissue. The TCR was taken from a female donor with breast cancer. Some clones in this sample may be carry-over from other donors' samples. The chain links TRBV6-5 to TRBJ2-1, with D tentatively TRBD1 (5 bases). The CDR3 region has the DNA TGTGCCAGCAGGGAGACAGTCCTAAATGAGCAGTTCTTC. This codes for CASRETVLNEQFF.